The 5 T cell receptor beta chains below all came from one sample that was sequenced in a study of neurological immune-mediated disorders. From the 5' RACE reads, TCRdb called clonotypes with MiXCR, one entry per CDR3 protein. Among tens of thousands of distinct CDR3 sequences listed, roughly 10% were seen once. As for time point: longitudinal time-point 2. The sample consisted of PBMCs. These receptors originate from a young man in good health.

This clonotype was counted a few times. The rearrangement joins TRBV6-1 to TRBJ2-5, with D hard to call. Germline assignment: CDR1 MNHNS and CDR2 SASEGT. CDR3 length: 14 residues. Trimming took off 5 bases at V and 1 base at J, with 11 bases between the two ends. The CDR3 nucleotides are TGTGCCAGCAGTTCCCCTCCTCTCCAAGAGACCCAGTACTTC. Its protein is CASSSPPLQETQYF.

Many counts were recorded for this clonotype. The chain couples TRBV6-5 to TRBJ2-3, with D perhaps TRBD1 (5 bases). Germline V CDR1 and CDR2: MNHEY, SVGAGI. The CDR3 totals 15 residues. With 6 bases removed from V and 1 base from J, the gap between germline ends came to 14 bases. In nucleotides, the CDR3 is TGTGCCAGCAGACTCCAGGGTCTTGGCACAGATACGCAGTATTTT. It specifies CASRLQGLGTDTQYF.

This clonotype was detected many times. J is TRBJ2-1 and V is TRBV7-9, with 12 nucleotides matching TRBD2. Germline V lookup: CDR1 SEHNR, CDR2 FQNEAQ (reference sequence). The CDR3 is 19 residues long. The junction had 7 bases not matched to a gene; V was cut back by 1 base and J by 0 bases. CDR3 sequence reads: CASSLVGLAGGSSYNEQFF. CDR3 in DNA: TGTGCCAGCAGCTTAGTGGGGCTAGCGGGAGGGAGCTCCTACAATGAGCAGTTCTTC.

Details on this clonotype: Given a much more abundant clone one base away, this may be a read error. The chain couples TRBV7-8 to TRBJ2-3; no firm D call. The germline CDR1 and CDR2 sequences are SGHVS and FQNEAQ. This CDR3 comprises 15 residues. This chain's CDR3 is CASSLTTVLADTHYF. In DNA, the CDR3 is TGTGCCAGCAGCTTAACTACCGTCCTTGCAGATACGCATTATTTT. Supplemented by reference TRBV7-8 and TRBJ2-3, the full variable domain reads GAGVSQSPRYKVAKRGQDVALRCDPISGHVSLFWYQQALGQGPEFLTYFQNEAQLDKSGLPSDRFFAERPEGSVSTLKIQRTQQEDSAVYLCASSLTTVLADTHYFGPGTRLTVL.

The chain's CDR3 is CASNSLGDTGELFF. Written as DNA, the CDR3 is TGTGCCAGCAACTCACTGGGGGACACCGGGGAGCTGTTTTTT. V gene TRBV7-6 combines with J gene TRBJ2-2; either TRBD1 or TRBD2 may supply D (5 bases each). CDR1 is SGHVS, CDR2 FNYEAQ, per germline. The CDR3 is made up of 14 amino acids. The V end was cut by 7 bases, the J end by 3 bases, with 12 bases between. The full variable domain, its missing parts supplied by reference TRBV7-6 and TRBJ2-2, is GAGVSQSPRYKVTKRGQDVALRCDPISGHVSLYWYRQALGQGPEFLTYFNYEAQQDKSGLPNDRFSAERPEGSISTLTIQRTEQRDSAMYRCASNSLGDTGELFFGEGSRLTVL.